The rows below give T cell receptor beta chains drawn from one sample of a study of blood T cell repertoires in COVID-19. Sequencing was performed with immunoSEQ multiplex PCR; in TCRdb, only in-frame clones are kept and a portion is missing. The table lists about 350,000 clones, about 88% of them singletons. Sample: PBMCs or T cells enriched from blood (not recorded which). The receptors were sampled from a woman aged 25 to 45 who had been exposed to COVID-19. The CDR3 runs from the conserved cysteine through the conserved F or W. The D gene is left open where the match is weak. Where a row states a size, it is once, few, many or the class of an expanded clone; other rows omit it.

length	size	D	V	J	DNA	CDR3
11	.	TRBD1	TRBV20-1	TRBJ1-2	TGCAGCGCGGGACAGAACTATGGCTACACCTTC	CSAGQNYGYTF
16	once	TRBD1	TRBV28	TRBJ1-5	TGTGCCAGCAGTTCCTCGACAGGGGGCGTCGAGAAGCCCCAGCATTTT	CASSSSTGGVEKPQHF
13	once	.	TRBV12-3/TRBV12-4	TRBJ1-5	TGTGCCAGCAGCGTCGGGGGGACTCAGCCCCAGCATTTT	CASSVGGTQPQHF
12	.	.	TRBV28	TRBJ2-7	TGTGCCAGCAGTTACGGGGGAAACGAGCAGTACTTC	CASSYGGNEQYF
12	.	.	TRBV12-5	TRBJ2-2	TGTGCTAGTGGTTTGGTCGGGGGGGAGCTGTTTTTT	CASGLVGGELFF
18	.	TRBD1	TRBV6-1	TRBJ2-7	TGTGCCAGCAGTGAATTTTCGTCGGGAGGGACAGGGGGCTACGAGCAGTACTTC	CASSEFSSGGTGGYEQYF
17	.	.	TRBV19	TRBJ2-2	TGTGCCAGTAGTACCTCCGGGACAAGCTACACCACCGGGGAGCTGTTTTTT	CASSTSGTSYTTGELFF
11	.	.	TRBV11-3	TRBJ2-5	TGTGCCAGCAGCTTCGGGGAGACCCAGTACTTC	CASSFGETQYF
12	.	.	TRBV3-1/TRBV3-2	TRBJ1-1	TGTGCCAGCAGCCAAGTCGGGGGTGAAGCTTTCTTT	CASSQVGGEAFF
14	.	TRBD1	TRBV2	TRBJ1-1	TGTGCCAGCAGGGCACAGGGGATTGGGACTGAAGCTTTCTTT	CASRAQGIGTEAFF
15	.	TRBD1	TRBV6-5	TRBJ2-7	TGTGCCAGCAGTTACACCGGGACAGGGGGTTACGAGCAGTACTTC	CASSYTGTGGYEQYF
15	.	.	TRBV7-3	TRBJ2-2	TGTGCCAGCAGCCCTCAGGGGGGAAGCACCGGGGAGCTGTTTTTT	CASSPQGGSTGELFF
15	.	TRBD1	TRBV9	TRBJ2-2	TGTGCCAGCAGGACCCGGGACAGTAACACCGGGGAGCTGTTTTTT	CASRTRDSNTGELFF
14	.	.	TRBV27	TRBJ1-5	TGTGCCAGCTCCCGGGGGACCATCAATCAGCCCCAGCATTTT	CASSRGTINQPQHF
17	.	.	TRBV3-1/TRBV3-2	TRBJ1-5	TGTGCCAGCAGCCAAAATGGGGAGGGGATAAGCAATCAGCCCCAGCATTTT	CASSQNGEGISNQPQHF
14	.	.	TRBV28	TRBJ2-5	TGTGCCAGCAGTGCCGCGGGAATGGAAGAGACCCAGTACTTC	CASSAAGMEETQYF
19	.	.	TRBV3-1/TRBV3-2	TRBJ1-5	TGTGCCAGCAGCCAAGATGGGCCCCCAGGGAGGGGTGGCAATCAGCCCCAGCATTTT	CASSQDGPPGRGGNQPQHF
17	.	.	TRBV6-6	TRBJ1-3	TGTGCCAGCAGTCCCCCTCACCCCGGGACACCTGGAAACACCATATATTTT	CASSPPHPGTPGNTIYF
14	.	.	TRBV19	TRBJ1-1	TGTGCCAGTAAAGACAGATCGTTGGGCACTGAAGCTTTCTTT	CASKDRSLGTEAFF
15	.	.	TRBV18	TRBJ2-7	TGTGCCAGCTCACCAGGCATCGGGATCACCTACGAGCAGTACTTC	CASSPGIGITYEQYF
14	.	TRBD1	TRBV7-9	TRBJ2-7	TGTGCCAGCAGCTTCCCGGGACAGCTCTACGAGCAGTACTTC	CASSFPGQLYEQYF
12	.	.	TRBV3-1/TRBV3-2	TRBJ2-7	TGTGCCAGCAGCCAAGATAACAACGAGCAGTACTTC	CASSQDNNEQYF
19	.	TRBD2	TRBV6-1	TRBJ2-1	TGTGCCAGCAGTGGACCGACTAGCGGGAGGGCCTTAGTTATCGATGAGCAGTTCTTC	CASSGPTSGRALVIDEQFF
15	.	.	TRBV28	TRBJ1-1	TGTGCCAGCAGTTTAATTTCCGAGGGGAACACTGAAGCTTTCTTT	CASSLISEGNTEAFF
15	.	.	TRBV5-1	TRBJ1-1	TGCGCCAGCAGCTTGGTCGGGACTGGGGCGACTGAAGCTTTCTTT	CASSLVGTGATEAFF
14	few	.	TRBV5-4	TRBJ1-1	TGTGCCAGCAGCTTGGGGAGGGCGAACACTGAAGCTTTCTTT	CASSLGRANTEAFF
16	.	TRBD1	TRBV27	TRBJ2-7	TGTGCCAGCAGTTTATACCCGGGACAGGGGAGATACGAGCAGTACTTC	CASSLYPGQGRYEQYF
17	.	.	TRBV6-1	TRBJ2-2	TGTGCCAGCAGTGGAAGCATGGACAGCCCGAACACCGGGGAGCTGTTTTTT	CASSGSMDSPNTGELFF
13	.	.	TRBV4-1	TRBJ1-2	TGCGCCAGCAGCGAGTTGGAGATAAATGGCTACACCTTC	CASSELEINGYTF
18	.	TRBD1	TRBV3-1/TRBV3-2	TRBJ1-6	TGTGCCAGCAGCCATGGGACAGGGACGGTGACCTATAATTCACCCCTCCACTTT	CASSHGTGTVTYNSPLHF
13	.	.	TRBV4-2	TRBJ2-1	TGTGCCAGCAAATTAGACAGCTACAATGAGCAGTTCTTC	CASKLDSYNEQFF
13	.	.	TRBV24-1	TRBJ2-7	TGTGCCACCGCAGGGTCAAACTCCTACGAGCAGTACTTC	CATAGSNSYEQYF
18	.	TRBD2	TRBV4-1	TRBJ2-5	TGCGCCAGCAGCCAAGAAGAATTGGCTAGCGGGAGGGGGGAGACCCAGTACTTC	CASSQEELASGRGETQYF
16	.	.	TRBV11-3	TRBJ2-1	TGTGCCAGCAGCCCCTCGGGGGTAGCCCCTACCGATGAGCAGTTCTTC	CASSPSGVAPTDEQFF
15	.	TRBD1	TRBV4-1	TRBJ2-7	TGCGCCAGCACCAAAGAGACAGGGGATGCTTACGAGCAGTACTTC	CASTKETGDAYEQYF
16	.	.	TRBV28	TRBJ1-2	TGTGCCAGCAGTTTCCCCTTCGATGCGAGAAACTATGGCTACACCTTC	CASSFPFDARNYGYTF
17	.	TRBD1	TRBV7-9	TRBJ2-7	TGTGCCAGCAGCTCAAGGGTTAGGACAGGGGGCTCCTACGAGCAGTACTTC	CASSSRVRTGGSYEQYF